The rows below give T cell receptor beta chains drawn from one sample of a study of shared clonotypes between healthy human individuals. Measured with immunoSEQ multiplex PCR; TCRdb has only the in-frame clones, and not every one. Here the sample spans a few million clones, more than 90% being singletons. The sequenced sample was naive CD4+ T cells sorted from blood. The receptors shown here come from a young man in good health. Both conserved end residues are part of each CDR3.

v_call | cdr3_aa
TRBV2 | CASSLEWGGTGETQYF
TRBV7-9 | CASSLVGAREQYF
TRBV20-1 | CSARGQYGYTF
TRBV5-1 | CASSLDPGGAYEQYF
TRBV9 | CASSVGGSGGVQETQYF
TRBV29-1 | CSVEVPTSGAYPYPYEQYF
TRBV30 | CAWSSGGSWDTQYF
TRBV11-2 | CASSLLGGLYNEQFF
TRBV10-3 | CAISDSLGELFF
TRBV7-3 | CASSLTPGTGADTQYF
TRBV2 | CASTSGPGELFF
TRBV5-1 | CASSPRAGVVNYGYTF
TRBV28 | CASSLGSYEQYF
TRBV7-2 | CASSRTPATNEKLFF
TRBV5-1 | CASSKAEGNTYNSPLHF
TRBV7-9 | CASSLDTAFSEQYF
TRBV30 | CARETGLNSYEQYF
TRBV27 | CASSFRGSGNTIYF
TRBV5-1 | CASSLAQPNTGELFF
TRBV30 | CAWSVSDEQYF